Below, 26 T cell receptor beta chains from the same sample are listed, as sequenced in a study of identical twins. One entry per CDR3 protein, called by TCRdb with MiXCR from the 5' RACE reads. Among about 530,000 distinct CDR3 sequences listed, more than 20% were seen once. The same data also went into a second study, on yellow fever vaccine responses in identical twins.

Sequencing input: CD4+ T cells sorted from blood. The receptors come from a young woman in good health.

The rearrangement links TRBV10-1 to TRBJ2-1, with TRBD2 matching 9 bases. This CDR3 has 14 amino acids. CDR1 and CDR2 (germline): WNHNN, SYGVQD (reference sequence). Trimming cost V 0 bases and J 9 bases; bases outside gene matches: 3. CDR3 nucleotides: TGCGCCAGCAGTGAGTCTTTAGCGGGAGTTGAGCAGTTCTTC. It encodes CASSESLAGVEQFF.

The rearrangement joins TRBV20-1 to TRBJ2-2; D assignment may be TRBD1 or TRBD2 (5 bases each). Trimming shortened V by 7 bases and J by 1 base, and 16 bases separated the two germline ends. In germline, CDR1 is DFQATT, CDR2 SNEGSKA (reference sequence). There are 15 residues in the CDR3. The CDR3 DNA follows: TGCAGTGGGGTTAAAGGGACGGGGAACACCGGGGAGCTGTTTTTT. Translation: CSGVKGTGNTGELFF.

This clonotype was counted between two and nine times. The chain is built from TRBV5-1 and TRBJ2-1, with 7 bases aligning to TRBD1. This CDR3 spans 13 amino acids. The V segment lost 4 bases and the J segment 10 bases; nucleotides outside the gene matches: 8. Germline lookup yields CDR1 SGHRS and CDR2 YFSETQ. This CDR3 is CASSPGQVSEQFF. CDR3 nucleotide sequence: TGCGCCAGCAGCCCTGGACAGGTCTCGGAGCAGTTCTTC.

There are a few counts of this clonotype. CDR3 region: CAYQKPQETQYF. CDR3 nucleotides: TGCGCCTACCAGAAGCCCCAGGAGACCCAGTACTTC. The V gene is TRBV20-1, the J gene TRBJ2-5, with D hard to call. Looked up from germline, CDR1 is DFQATT and CDR2 is SNEGSKA (reference sequence). The CDR3 loop spans 12 amino acids.

This clonotype was found a few times. CDR3 loop: CASSYGQGNEKLFF. The CDR3 DNA is TGCGCCAGCAGCTACGGACAGGGGAATGAAAAACTGTTTTTT. This chain links TRBV5-1 with TRBJ1-4, with 9 bases identical to TRBD1. Per the germline V gene, CDR1 is SGHRS and CDR2 is YFSETQ. The V gene end was trimmed by 3 bases and the J gene end by 5 bases; junction bases not matched to a gene: 2. The CDR3 loop spans 14 amino acids.

In this sample, this clonotype turned up once. The chain couples TRBV20-1 to TRBJ2-5; D is perhaps TRBD2 (5 bases). Germline assignment: CDR1 DFQATT and CDR2 SNEGSKA (reference sequence). The CDR3 extends over 18 amino acids. The V end was cut by 3 bases, the J end by 2 bases, with 25 bases between. The CDR3 region has the DNA TGCAGTGCTAGCAAACCAAACCGGGGTAGAGGGCTACAAGAGACCCAGTACTTC. The encoded protein is CSASKPNRGRGLQETQYF.

This chain uses TRBV7-2 with TRBJ2-7, with 14 bases fitting TRBD2. V gave up 4 bases and J gave up 6 bases; unmatched junction bases: 8. The V gene's germline CDR1 is SGHTA and CDR2 FQGNSA. This CDR3 contains 16 residues. CDR3 loop: CASSSRLAGGWREQYF. The CDR3 bases are TGTGCCAGCAGCTCCCGACTAGCGGGAGGGTGGCGCGAGCAGTACTTC.

This clonotype was seen a few times. This chain connects TRBV28 to TRBJ2-3; tentative D call: TRBD1 (6 bases). The ends were cut back, 7 bases at V and 6 bases at J, with 11 bases in the middle. This CDR3 region has 12 residues. Germline CDR1 MDHEN, CDR2 SYDVKM. The CDR3 protein is CASNGGRDTQYF. CDR3 coding DNA: TGTGCCAGCAATGGGGGCCGGGATACGCAGTATTTT.

The sample holds a few counts of this clonotype. The rearrangement joins TRBV12-3 or TRBV12-4 to TRBJ1-2; 7 nucleotides line up with TRBD1. CDR3 length equals 14 residues. V lost 3 bases and J lost 2; bases outside the gene matches: 3. CDR3 sequence reads: CASSFSGQNYGYTF. DNA of the CDR3: TGTGCCAGCAGTTTCTCGGGACAGAACTATGGCTACACCTTC.

V usage is TRBV3-1 and J usage is TRBJ2-7; 8 bases match TRBD1. CDR1 is LGHDT and CDR2 is YNNKEL in the germline V gene (reference sequence). Unmatched junction bases numbered 5, after V lost 6 bases and J lost 1 base. This CDR3 has 14 residues. As DNA, the CDR3 is TGTGCCAGCAGAGCGACAGGGGTGTCCTACGAGCAGTACTTC. This codes for CASRATGVSYEQYF.

This CDR3 reads CATSRDELIGELFF. The DNA of the CDR3 is TGTGCCACCAGCAGAGATGAACTTATCGGGGAGCTGTTTTTT. V and J are TRBV15 and TRBJ2-2; no definite D call. CDR1 is LNHNV and CDR2 is YYDKDF in the germline V gene (reference sequence). This CDR3 is built from 14 residues. Trimming removed 0 bases at V and 7 bases at J, with 9 bases between. The variable domain in full, with the rest retrieved from reference TRBV15 and TRBJ2-2, is DAMVIQNPRYQVTQFGKPVTLSCSQTLNHNVMYWYQQKSSQAPKLLFHYYDKDFNNEADTPDNFQSRRPNTSFCFLDIRSPGLGDTAMYLCATSRDELIGELFFGEGSRLTVL.

This clonotype was picked up a small number of times. This chain uses TRBV5-5 with TRBJ2-5; D assignment may be TRBD1 or TRBD2 (7 bases each). This CDR3 spans 17 amino acids. The V and J ends lost 5 bases and 0 bases respectively, with 20 bases between them. Per germline, CDR1 SGHKS and CDR2 YYEKEE (reference sequence). The CDR3 loop is CASSSISGTANQETQYF. The CDR3 nucleotides are TGTGCCAGCAGTTCGATAAGCGGGACAGCGAACCAAGAGACCCAGTACTTC.

The rearrangement uses TRBV3-1 and TRBJ2-5; a weak D match, TRBD2 (6 bases). CDR3 length: 15 amino acids. The V and J ends lost 4 bases and 2 bases respectively, with 14 bases between them. Germline V gene data show CDR1 as LGHDT and CDR2 as YNNKEL (reference sequence). This chain's CDR3 is CASSRRGTAQETQYF. The CDR3, as DNA: TGTGCCAGCAGCCGCAGAGGGACTGCGCAAGAGACCCAGTACTTC.

The chain combines TRBV20-1 with TRBJ2-1; TRBD1 matches at 8 bases. The CDR3 is made up of 17 amino acids. Losses at the gene ends were 5 bases for V and 2 bases for J; bases not matched to a gene: 14. Germline CDR1 reads DFQATT; CDR2 reads SNEGSKA (reference sequence). CDR3 coding DNA: TGCAGTGCTTCTGCACGAGAGCGGACAGGGACCTACAATGAGCAGTTCTTC. Its protein is CSASARERTGTYNEQFF.

This clonotype occurred many times. V gene TRBV5-1 combines with J gene TRBJ1-3, with a tentative D call TRBD1 (5 bases). Germline values: CDR1 SGHRS, CDR2 YFSETQ. With 1 base removed from V and 0 bases from J, the gap between germline ends came to 8 bases. The CDR3 length is 15 residues. CDR3 region: CASSLSGGSGNTIYF. CDR3 coding DNA: TGCGCCAGCAGCTTGTCCGGGGGCTCTGGAAACACCATATATTTT.

This chain connects TRBV20-1 to TRBJ2-4, with D hard to call. The CDR3 length is 14 residues. V dropped 6 bases and J dropped 0 bases, with 12 bases sitting between them. Germline V gene sequence: CDR1 DFQATT, CDR2 SNEGSKA (reference sequence). The CDR3 region is CSARPPLAKNIQYF. For the CDR3, the DNA is TGCAGTGCCCGTCCCCCATTAGCCAAAAACATTCAGTACTTC.

This chain's CDR3 is CSARPGTANSPLHF. Written as DNA, the CDR3 is TGCAGTGCTAGACCGGGAACAGCGAATTCACCCCTCCACTTT. This chain uses TRBV20-1 with TRBJ1-6; D gene ambiguous. This CDR3 contains 14 residues. Germline V gene lookup returns CDR1 DFQATT and CDR2 SNEGSKA (reference sequence). Trimming took off 2 bases at V and 7 bases at J, with 12 bases between the two ends.

This chain links TRBV5-1 with TRBJ1-6; D perhaps matches TRBD1 (5 bases). The germline gives CDR1 SGHRS, CDR2 YFSETQ. The V and J ends lost 4 bases and 8 bases respectively, with 13 bases between them. This CDR3 has 14 residues. The CDR3: CASSLQGGDSPLHF. The CDR3 coding sequence is TGCGCCAGCAGCCTGCAGGGAGGGGATTCACCCCTCCACTTT.

This clonotype was detected many times. The CDR3 is CASRVTLTSGNYEQYF. In nucleotides, the CDR3 is TGTGCCAGCAGGGTGACCCTGACTAGCGGGAACTACGAGCAGTACTTC. The chain uses TRBV12-3 or TRBV12-4 and TRBJ2-7; 11 bases agree with TRBD2. This CDR3 spans 16 amino acids. V shed 6 bases, J shed 3 bases, and the junction held 10 bases outside the gene matches.

The V and J genes are TRBV5-1 and TRBJ2-1; D possibly corresponds to TRBD2 (6 bases). The CDR3 consists of 14 residues. V was shortened by 6 bases and J by 6 bases, with 16 bases between the two germline ends. CDR1 SGHRS and CDR2 YFSETQ come from the germline V gene. The CDR3 DNA sequence: TGCGCCAGCATCGCGGGACCTTGGGCCAATGAGCAGTTCTTC. It codes for CASIAGPWANEQFF.

The chain uses TRBV12-3 or TRBV12-4 and TRBJ2-7, with D uncertain. The CDR3 length is 12 residues. V lost 5 bases and J 6 bases, leaving 11 bases between the germline ends. For the CDR3, the DNA is TGTGCCAGCAGTCCTCGGGCCGGCGAGCAGTACTTC. Amino acids: CASSPRAGEQYF.

In its sample, this clonotype was seen a few times. The CDR3 sequence: CASSSFSTANNSPLHF. The CDR3 DNA reads as TGTGCCAGCAGTTCCTTCTCGACAGCCAATAATTCACCCCTCCACTTT. V and J are TRBV27 and TRBJ1-6; possibly TRBD1 for D (5 bases). V was pared by 4 bases and J by 5 bases, with 15 bases between. The V gene's germline CDR1 is MNHEY and CDR2 SMNVEV (reference sequence). This CDR3 comprises 16 residues.

The V and J genes are TRBV20-1 and TRBJ1-2, with 7 bases matching TRBD1. The CDR3 spans 12 residues. The V segment lost 3 bases and the J segment 5 bases; nucleotides outside the gene matches: 3. Germline V gene sequence: CDR1 DFQATT, CDR2 SNEGSKA (reference sequence). This chain's CDR3 is CSASRDRYGYTF. The CDR3 nucleotides are TGCAGTGCTAGCCGGGACAGATATGGCTACACCTTC.

This clonotype was observed a handful of times. J is TRBJ2-1 and V is TRBV24-1; D gene uncertain. Germline CDR1 is KGHDR and CDR2 is SFDVKD. Trimming cost V 0 bases and J 0 bases, with 8 bases left between them. CDR3 length: 16 amino acids. The CDR3 protein is CATSDLRFSSYNEQFF. The CDR3, as DNA: TGTGCCACCAGTGATTTGCGCTTCAGCTCCTACAATGAGCAGTTCTTC.

This clonotype has a count of ten or more. V and J are TRBV7-2 and TRBJ2-3, with 7 positions matching TRBD2. The ends lost 10 bases at V and 4 bases at J; junction bases unmatched: 8. CDR3 length: 13 amino acids. From germline, CDR1 is SGHTA and CDR2 FQGNSA. CDR3 residues: CATGEGGADTQYF. For the CDR3, the DNA is TGTGCCACGGGGGAGGGCGGGGCAGATACGCAGTATTTT.

The table lists this clonotype with a few counts. The rearrangement links TRBV3-1 to TRBJ2-5, with TRBD2 matching 9 bases. V shed 0 bases, J shed 4 bases, and the junction held 15 bases outside the gene matches. CDR3 size: 19 residues. Germline CDR1 reads LGHDT; CDR2 reads YNNKEL (reference sequence). CDR3 region: CASSQERRYSGSERETQYF. In DNA, the CDR3 is TGTGCCAGCAGCCAAGAACGGCGGTATAGCGGGAGCGAAAGAGAGACCCAGTACTTC.